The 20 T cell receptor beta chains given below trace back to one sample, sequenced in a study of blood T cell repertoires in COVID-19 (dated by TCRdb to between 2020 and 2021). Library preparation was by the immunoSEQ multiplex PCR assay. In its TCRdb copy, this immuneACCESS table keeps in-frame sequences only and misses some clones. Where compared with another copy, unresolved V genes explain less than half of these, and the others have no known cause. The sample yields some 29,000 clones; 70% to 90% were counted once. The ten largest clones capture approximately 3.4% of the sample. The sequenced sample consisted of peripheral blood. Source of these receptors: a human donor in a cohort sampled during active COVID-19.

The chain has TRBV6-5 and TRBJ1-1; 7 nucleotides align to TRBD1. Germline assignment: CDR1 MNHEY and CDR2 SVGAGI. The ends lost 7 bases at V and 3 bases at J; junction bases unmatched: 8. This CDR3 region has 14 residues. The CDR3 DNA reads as TGTGCCAGCACCGCGACAGGGACCTACACTGAAGCTTTCTTT. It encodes CASTATGTYTEAFF.

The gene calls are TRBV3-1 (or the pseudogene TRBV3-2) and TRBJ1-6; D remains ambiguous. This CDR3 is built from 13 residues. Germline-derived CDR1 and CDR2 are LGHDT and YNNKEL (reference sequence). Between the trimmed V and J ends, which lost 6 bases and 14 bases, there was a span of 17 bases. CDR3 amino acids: CASSLQSSVALHF. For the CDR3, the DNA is TGTGCCAGCAGTCTACAGAGTTCCGTCGCCCTCCACTTT.

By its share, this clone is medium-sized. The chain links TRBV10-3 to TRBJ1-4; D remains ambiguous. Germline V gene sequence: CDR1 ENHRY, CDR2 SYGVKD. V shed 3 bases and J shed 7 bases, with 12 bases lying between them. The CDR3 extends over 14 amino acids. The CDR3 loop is CAISDGSSGEKLFF. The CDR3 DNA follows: TGTGCCATCAGTGACGGGTCAAGTGGTGAAAAACTGTTTTTT.

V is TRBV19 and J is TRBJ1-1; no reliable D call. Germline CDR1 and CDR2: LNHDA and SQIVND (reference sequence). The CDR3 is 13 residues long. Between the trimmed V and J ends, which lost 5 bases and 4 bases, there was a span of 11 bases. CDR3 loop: CASSLWGGTEAFF. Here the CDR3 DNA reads TGTGCCAGTAGTCTGTGGGGAGGCACTGAAGCTTTCTTT.

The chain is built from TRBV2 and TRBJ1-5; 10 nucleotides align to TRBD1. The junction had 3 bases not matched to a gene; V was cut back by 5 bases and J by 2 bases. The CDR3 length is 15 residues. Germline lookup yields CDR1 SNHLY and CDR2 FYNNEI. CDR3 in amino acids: CASSSGTGGNQPQHF. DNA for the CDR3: TGTGCCAGCAGTTCAGGGACAGGGGGCAATCAGCCCCAGCATTTT.

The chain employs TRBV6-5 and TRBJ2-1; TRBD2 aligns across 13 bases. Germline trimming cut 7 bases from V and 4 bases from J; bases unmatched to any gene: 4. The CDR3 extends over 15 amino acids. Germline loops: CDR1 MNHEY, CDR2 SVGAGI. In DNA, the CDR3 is TGTGCCAGCACATCGGGACTAGCGGGGTACAATGAGCAGTTCTTC. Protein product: CASTSGLAGYNEQFF.

CDR3 coding DNA: TGTGCCAGCAGTCCCCTAAGTGGAGAAGGCTACACCTTC. It codes for CASSPLSGEGYTF. The V and J genes are TRBV27 and TRBJ1-2; D gene unclear. Germline lookup yields CDR1 MNHEY and CDR2 SMNVEV (reference sequence). Between the trimmed V and J ends, which lost 5 bases and 8 bases, there was a span of 15 bases. The CDR3 extends over 13 amino acids.

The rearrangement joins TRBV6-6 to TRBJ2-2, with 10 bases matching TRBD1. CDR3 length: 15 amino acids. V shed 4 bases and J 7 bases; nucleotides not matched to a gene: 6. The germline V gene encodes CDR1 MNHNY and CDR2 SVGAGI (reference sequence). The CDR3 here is CASSFRQGANGELFF. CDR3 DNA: TGTGCCAGCAGTTTCAGACAGGGGGCAAACGGGGAGCTGTTTTTT.

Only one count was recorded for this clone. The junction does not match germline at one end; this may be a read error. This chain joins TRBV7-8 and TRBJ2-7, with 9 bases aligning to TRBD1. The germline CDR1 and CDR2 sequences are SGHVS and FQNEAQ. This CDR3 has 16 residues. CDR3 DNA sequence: TGTGCCAGCAGCAGAAACCCGGGACAGGGATACTACGAGCTGTACTTC. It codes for CASSRNPGQGYYELYF.

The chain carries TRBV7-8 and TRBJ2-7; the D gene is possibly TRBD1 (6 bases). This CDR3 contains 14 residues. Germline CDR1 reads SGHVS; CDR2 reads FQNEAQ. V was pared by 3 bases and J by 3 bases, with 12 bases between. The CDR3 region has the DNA TGTGCCAGCAGCTTGGGACATTTACTCTACGAGCAGTACTTC. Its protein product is CASSLGHLLYEQYF.

The chain's CDR3 is CASATGTGGLYGYTF. CDR3 nucleotides: TGTGCTAGTGCCACCGGTACAGGGGGCCTCTATGGCTACACCTTC. The V and J genes are TRBV12-5 and TRBJ1-2; 9 bases match TRBD1. The CDR3 is 15 residues long. The V gene end was trimmed by 7 bases and the J gene end by 4 bases; junction bases not matched to a gene: 10. Germline V gene lookup returns CDR1 LGHNT and CDR2 FRNRAP.

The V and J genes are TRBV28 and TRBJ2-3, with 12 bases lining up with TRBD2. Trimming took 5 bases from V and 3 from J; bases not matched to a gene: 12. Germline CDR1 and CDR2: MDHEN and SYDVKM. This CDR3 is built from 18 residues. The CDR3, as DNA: TGTGCCAGCAGTCCTAGCGGGGGGGCGCCCGGTAGGACAGATACGCAGTATTTT. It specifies CASSPSGGAPGRTDTQYF.

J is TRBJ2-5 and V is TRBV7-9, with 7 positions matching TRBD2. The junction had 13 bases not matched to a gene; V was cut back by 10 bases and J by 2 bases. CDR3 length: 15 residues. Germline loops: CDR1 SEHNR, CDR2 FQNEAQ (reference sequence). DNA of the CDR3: TGTGCCACCATTCACGGAGCGGGGTGGCAAGAGACCCAGTACTTC. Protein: CATIHGAGWQETQYF.

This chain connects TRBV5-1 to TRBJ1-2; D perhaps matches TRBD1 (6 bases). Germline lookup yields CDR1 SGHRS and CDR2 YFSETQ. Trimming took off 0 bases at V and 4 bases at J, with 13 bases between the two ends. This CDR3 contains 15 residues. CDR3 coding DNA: TGCGCCAGCAGCTTGGAGGGAAACAGGGCCTATGGCTACACCTTC. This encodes CASSLEGNRAYGYTF.

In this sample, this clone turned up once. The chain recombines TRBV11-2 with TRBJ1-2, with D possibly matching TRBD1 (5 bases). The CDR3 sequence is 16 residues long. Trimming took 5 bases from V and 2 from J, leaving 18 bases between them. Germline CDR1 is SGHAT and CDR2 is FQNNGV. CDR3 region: CASSRLSGRGNYGYTF. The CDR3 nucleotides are TGTGCCAGCAGCAGGCTTAGTGGTCGGGGGAACTATGGCTACACCTTC.

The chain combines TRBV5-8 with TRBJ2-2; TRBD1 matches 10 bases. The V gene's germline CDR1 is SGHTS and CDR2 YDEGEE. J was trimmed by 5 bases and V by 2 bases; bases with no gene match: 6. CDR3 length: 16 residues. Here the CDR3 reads CASSLMGQGMTGELFF. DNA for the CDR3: TGTGCCAGCAGCTTAATGGGACAGGGGATGACCGGGGAGCTGTTTTTT.

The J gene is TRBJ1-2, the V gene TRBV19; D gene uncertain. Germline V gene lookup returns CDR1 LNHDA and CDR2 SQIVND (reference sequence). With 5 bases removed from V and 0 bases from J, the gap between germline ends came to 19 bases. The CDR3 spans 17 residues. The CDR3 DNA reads TGTGCCAGTAGTGTTGACTTTTTCTTCAGCCCTAACTATGGCTACACCTTC. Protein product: CASSVDFFFSPNYGYTF.

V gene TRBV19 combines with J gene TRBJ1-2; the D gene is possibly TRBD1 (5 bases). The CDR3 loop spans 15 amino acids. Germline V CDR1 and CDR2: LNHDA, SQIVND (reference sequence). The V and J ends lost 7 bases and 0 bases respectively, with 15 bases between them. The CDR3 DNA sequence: TGTGCCAGTACCCTAGGACATATCGCTAACTATGGCTACACCTTC. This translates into CASTLGHIANYGYTF.

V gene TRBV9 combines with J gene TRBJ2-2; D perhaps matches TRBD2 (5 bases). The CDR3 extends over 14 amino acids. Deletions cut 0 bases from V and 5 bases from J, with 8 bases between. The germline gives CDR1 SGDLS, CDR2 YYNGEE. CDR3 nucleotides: TGTGCCAGCAGCGTAGACGCGGGTACCGGGGAGCTGTTTTTT. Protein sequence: CASSVDAGTGELFF.

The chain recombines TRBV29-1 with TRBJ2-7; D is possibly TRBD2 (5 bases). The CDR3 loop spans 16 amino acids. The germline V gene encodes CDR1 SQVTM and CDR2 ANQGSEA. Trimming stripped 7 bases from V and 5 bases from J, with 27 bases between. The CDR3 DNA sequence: TGCAGCGGTCCTGACCGGGATTTCCTCGGGGTTGACGAGCAGTACTTC. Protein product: CSGPDRDFLGVDEQYF.